These 14 T cell receptor beta chains came from one sample sequenced in a study of blood T cell repertoires in COVID-19. The repertoire was sequenced with immunoSEQ multiplex PCR; TCRdb's copy has only in-frame clones and lacks some. The table shows about 300,000 clones, with about 87% occurring only once. The specimen was peripheral blood. The receptors were gathered from a woman in her twenties or thirties who had recovered from COVID-19.

The J gene is TRBJ1-1, the V gene TRBV12-3 or TRBV12-4, with 7 bases fitting TRBD1. V lost 4 bases and J lost 3; bases outside the gene matches: 2. The CDR3 has 13 amino acids. The CDR3 sequence is CASSYTGDTEAFF. CDR3 sequence (DNA): TGTGCCAGCAGTTATACAGGGGACACTGAAGCTTTCTTT.

The chain uses TRBV28 and TRBJ2-5; D not certain. This CDR3 spans 13 amino acids. V was pared by 3 bases and J by 5 bases, with 10 bases between. Germline CDR1 MDHEN, CDR2 SYDVKM. CDR3 DNA: TGTGCCAGCAGTTTCCAGGCTTGGGAGACCCAGTACTTC. This translates into CASSFQAWETQYF.

This chain uses TRBV19 with TRBJ1-6, with D perhaps TRBD1 (5 bases). The germline V gene encodes CDR1 LNHDA and CDR2 SQIVND (reference sequence). V lost 7 bases to trimming and J lost 6 bases, with 13 bases between them. CDR3 size: 14 residues. The CDR3 loop reads CASKRGGGNSPLHF. Written as DNA, the CDR3 is TGTGCCAGTAAGCGGGGGGGTGGTAATTCACCCCTCCACTTT.

The rearrangement links TRBV7-6 to TRBJ2-5; 10 bases agree with TRBD1. CDR3 length: 15 residues. Germline values: CDR1 SGHVS, CDR2 FNYEAQ. The trim removed 1 base at V and 5 bases at J, leaving 4 bases unmatched. As DNA, the CDR3 is TGTGCCAGCAGCTTAGGGACAGGGGGTCGGGAGACCCAGTACTTC. Translated: CASSLGTGGRETQYF.

The genes are TRBV9 and TRBJ1-3; D gene ambiguous. CDR3 length equals 17 residues. The ends were cut back, 4 bases at V and 0 bases at J, with 17 bases in the middle. The germline V gene encodes CDR1 SGDLS and CDR2 YYNGEE. The CDR3 sequence is CASSPSPSDISGNTIYF. CDR3 nucleotide sequence: TGTGCCAGCAGCCCCAGTCCCTCAGACATCTCTGGAAACACCATATATTTT.

J is TRBJ1-2 and V is TRBV6-5; 10 bases line up with TRBD1. Germline trimming cut 2 bases from V and 3 bases from J; bases unmatched to any gene: 6. The CDR3 consists of 16 residues. Germline values: CDR1 MNHEY, CDR2 SVGAGI. DNA of the CDR3: TGTGCCAGCAGTTACCCCGGACAGGGGGGGGACTATGGCTACACCTTC. Translated, it gives CASSYPGQGGDYGYTF.

A single count supports this clone. The chain is built from TRBV5-6 and TRBJ2-4; the D gene is possibly TRBD1 (5 bases). V was cut by 0 bases and J by 0 bases, with 13 bases left in between. CDR3 length equals 17 residues. Germline V gene sequence: CDR1 SGHDT, CDR2 YYEEEE. CDR3 region: CASSLEGARRAKNIQYF. The DNA for the CDR3 is TGTGCCAGCAGCTTGGAAGGGGCCAGACGAGCCAAAAACATTCAGTACTTC.

This clone has just one count. The chain employs TRBV14 and TRBJ1-1; maybe TRBD1 (6 bases). From germline, CDR1 is SGHDN and CDR2 FVKESK. This CDR3 has 15 amino acids. Between the trimmed V and J ends, which lost 4 bases and 1 base, there was a span of 13 bases. Written as DNA, the CDR3 is TGTGCCAGCAGCCCATGGGGGCCCAAGAACACTGAAGCTTTCTTT. It encodes CASSPWGPKNTEAFF.

In regard to this clone: The junction departs from germline at one end; a sequencing error may be responsible. This chain joins TRBV14 and TRBJ1-2; 9 bases are shared with TRBD1. The CDR3 runs to 14 residues. Looked up from germline, CDR1 is SGHDN and CDR2 is FVKESK. CDR3 sequence reads: CANSNTGGLYGYTF. The DNA for the CDR3 is TGTGCCAACAGCAATACAGGGGGCCTCTATGGCTACACCTTC.

The chain has TRBV28 and TRBJ2-7; no reliable D call. From germline, CDR1 is MDHEN and CDR2 SYDVKM. Deletions cut 5 bases from V and 6 bases from J, with 8 bases between. This CDR3 contains 11 residues. The CDR3 spells CASSAYAEQYF. DNA of the CDR3: TGTGCCAGCAGTGCGTACGCCGAGCAGTACTTC.

This clone was found a few times. This chain joins TRBV27 and TRBJ1-6; a weak D match, TRBD1 (6 bases). The CDR3 has 12 amino acids. Germline assignment: CDR1 MNHEY and CDR2 SMNVEV (reference sequence). The V gene lost 6 bases and the J gene lost 7 bases, with 7 bases spanning the gap. CDR3 nucleotide sequence: TGTGCCAGCAGCGGACAGAATTCACCCCTCCACTTT. It codes for CASSGQNSPLHF.

The rearrangement joins TRBV5-6 to TRBJ2-5; 7 bases are shared with TRBD1. J was trimmed by 5 bases and V by 4 bases; bases with no gene match: 8. CDR3 length equals 14 residues. Looked up from germline, CDR1 is SGHDT and CDR2 is YYEEEE. The CDR3 spells CASSTQTGSETQYF. The CDR3 DNA sequence: TGTGCCAGCAGCACCCAGACAGGGAGTGAGACCCAGTACTTC.

The rearrangement links TRBV13 to TRBJ2-2; 9 bases align to TRBD1. Germline V gene lookup returns CDR1 PRHDT and CDR2 FYEKMQ (reference sequence). Germline trimming cut 3 bases from V and 9 bases from J; bases unmatched to any gene: 14. The CDR3 length is 17 residues. CDR3 sequence reads: CASSFSVRQGERRELFF. The CDR3, as DNA: TGTGCCAGCAGCTTTAGCGTTAGACAGGGGGAGAGACGGGAGCTGTTTTTT.

This sequence joins TRBV19 and TRBJ1-5; no clear D gene. Germline CDR1 is LNHDA and CDR2 is SQIVND (reference sequence). V lost 5 bases to trimming and J lost 5 bases, with 10 bases between them. The CDR3 has 13 amino acids. The CDR3 here is CASSAARHQPQHF. The DNA for the CDR3 is TGTGCCAGTAGTGCGGCACGACATCAGCCCCAGCATTTT.